This T cell receptor beta chain comes out of a study of OX40 agonist ivuxolimab in advanced cancers. Overall study findings and caveats: Low normalized T-cell clonal expansion was also seen in some nonresponders. The average count of expanded clones was higher among CD8+ T cells than among CD4+.

Regarding this clone: As yet, its antigen is unknown.

This CDR3 region has 19 residues. V gave up 0 bases and J gave up 0 bases, with 18 bases separating them. Germline CDR1 and CDR2: LGHNA and YNFKEQ. The repertoire was sequenced with immunoSEQ multiplex PCR; TCRdb's copy has only in-frame clones and lacks some. The data contain 60,000 to 70,000 clones, roughly 80% of them seen just once; the ten biggest clones take up more than 5.5%. The starting material was CD4+ or CD8+ T cells sorted from blood, obtained in a trial of the OX40 agonist ivuxolimab. This sequence was found in an adult with an advanced solid tumor such as melanoma, head and neck, liver or kidney cancer. This chain connects TRBV4-2 to TRBJ2-1; D could derive from TRBD1 or TRBD2 (6 bases each). CDR3 in DNA: TGTGCCAGCAGCCAAGATTGGGGGGCTCCGGGGAGCTCCTACAATGAGCAGTTCTTC. Translated, it gives CASSQDWGAPGSSYNEQFF.